This entry lists 22 T cell receptor beta chains sequenced from one sample in a study of T cells in Graves' hyperthyroidism and ophthalmopathy. Amplification of TCR beta CDR3 regions was performed using RNA transcripts as template. RT-PCR in the first round (using the HTBI primer set) targeted the TCR CDR3. TCRdb fed the multiplex PCR reads into MiXCR, producing one record per CDR3 protein. The table shows about 640,000 distinct CDR3 sequences, with less than 25% occurring only once. Sequenced sample: blood. These receptor sequences come from a man aged 30 to 39 with Graves' ophthalmopathy.

This clonotype was seen only a few times. This chain connects TRBV11-2 to TRBJ2-3, with a possible D match to TRBD2 (6 bases). The CDR3 runs to 15 residues. CDR1 SGHAT and CDR2 FQNNGV come from the germline V gene. Trimming took off 1 base at V and 3 bases at J, with 11 bases between the two ends. DNA of the CDR3: TGTGCCAGCAGCTTAGTAGCGGTGGGAACAGATACGCAGTATTTT. Protein product: CASSLVAVGTDTQYF.

This clonotype showed up just a few times. In DNA, the CDR3 is TGTGCCATCACCCGGACAGGGGGCTCCAACACTGAAGCTTTCTTT. This gives the protein CAITRTGGSNTEAFF. This sequence joins TRBV10-3 and TRBJ1-1, with 11 bases identical to TRBD1. Germline V gene sequence: CDR1 ENHRY, CDR2 SYGVKD. CDR3 length: 15 amino acids. Trimming took 7 bases from V and 2 from J; bases not matched to a gene: 6.

This chain links TRBV28 with TRBJ1-3; maybe TRBD1 (5 bases). Germline-derived CDR1 and CDR2 are MDHEN and SYDVKM. V dropped 7 bases and J dropped 4 bases, with 17 bases sitting between them. This CDR3 has 15 amino acids. The CDR3: CASTEGLLGGNTIYF. DNA of the CDR3: TGTGCCAGCACCGAGGGACTCCTAGGGGGAAACACCATATATTTT.

This clonotype occurred many times. This sequence joins TRBV2 and TRBJ2-5; D could derive from TRBD1 or TRBD2 (5 bases each). Trimming removed 3 bases from V and 5 bases from J, with 13 bases in between. Germline V gene sequence: CDR1 SNHLY, CDR2 FYNNEI. The CDR3 length is 14 residues. DNA for the CDR3: TGTGCCAGCAGTGACCCCCTCAGGGAGGAGACCCAGTACTTC. Translated: CASSDPLREETQYF.

This clonotype has a count of ten or more. The genes are TRBV28 and TRBJ2-5, with D maybe TRBD2 (6 bases). Per the germline V gene, CDR1 is MDHEN and CDR2 is SYDVKM. CDR3 size: 15 residues. The V gene lost 3 bases and the J gene lost 2 bases, with 13 bases spanning the gap. The CDR3 nucleotides read TGTGCCAGCAGTTTTTACACCGGGGGACAAGAGACCCAGTACTTC. It specifies CASSFYTGGQETQYF.

This chain connects TRBV6-1 to TRBJ2-1, with D maybe TRBD2 (6 bases). The germline CDR1 and CDR2 sequences are MNHNS and SASEGT. The CDR3 has 15 residues. Trimming shortened V by 6 bases and J by 2 bases, and 14 bases separated the two germline ends. The CDR3 loop reads CASSGTDSPYNEQFF. DNA for the CDR3: TGTGCCAGCAGCGGGACTGACAGCCCCTACAATGAGCAGTTCTTC.

This clonotype showed up just a few times. This rearrangement joins TRBV28 to TRBJ2-5; TRBD2 matches at 14 bases. Trimming cost V 3 bases and J 4 bases; bases outside gene matches: 4. Germline-derived CDR1 and CDR2 are MDHEN and SYDVKM. The CDR3 sequence is 16 residues long. CDR3 in amino acids: CASSLTGTSGGETQYF. The CDR3 coding sequence is TGTGCCAGCAGTTTGACCGGGACTAGCGGGGGAGAGACCCAGTACTTC.

The chain carries TRBV29-1 and TRBJ1-1; D unresolved. The ends were cut back, 5 bases at V and 3 bases at J, with 4 bases in the middle. Germline V gene lookup returns CDR1 SQVTM and CDR2 ANQGSEA. This CDR3 is 10 amino acids long. Here the CDR3 DNA reads TGCAGCGTTTCGGACACTGAAGCTTTCTTT. Its translation: CSVSDTEAFF.

In its sample, this clonotype was seen a few times. This chain uses TRBV6-2 or TRBV6-3 with TRBJ2-4; D is tentatively TRBD1 or TRBD2 (6 bases each). The V and J ends lost 2 bases and 9 bases respectively, with 11 bases between them. Germline assignment: CDR1 MNHEY and CDR2 SVGEGT. The CDR3 covers 13 residues. The CDR3 DNA follows: TGTGCCAGCAGTTACCCGGGGGCTACCATTCAGTACTTC. Its translation is CASSYPGATIQYF.

J is TRBJ1-5 and V is TRBV18; 7 nucleotides agree with TRBD1. V trimming: 3 bases; J trimming: 7 bases; junction bases outside the gene matches: 9. This CDR3 region has 15 residues. Germline V gene lookup returns CDR1 KGHSH and CDR2 LQKENI. The CDR3 loop reads CASSPRQGTGQPQHF. CDR3 nucleotides: TGTGCCAGCTCACCCAGACAGGGCACGGGACAGCCCCAGCATTTT. Looking up the rest from reference TRBV18 and TRBJ1-5 gives the full variable domain: NAGVMQNPRHLVRRRGQEARLRCSPMKGHSHVYWYRQLPEEGLKFMVYLQKENIIDESGMPKERFSAEFPKEGPSILRIQQVVRGDSAAYFCASSPRQGTGQPQHFGDGTRLSIL.

V gene TRBV28 combines with J gene TRBJ1-5, with D possibly TRBD1 on 5 matching bases. With 2 bases removed from V and 4 bases from J, the gap between germline ends came to 9 bases. CDR1 MDHEN and CDR2 SYDVKM come from the germline V gene. This CDR3 spans 14 amino acids. The CDR3 region has the DNA TGTGCCAGCAGTTTAGACAGTGCTAATCAGCCCCAGCATTTT. Residues: CASSLDSANQPQHF.

The table lists this clonotype with a few counts. This chain joins TRBV3-1 and TRBJ2-3; tentatively, D is TRBD2 (7 bases). V lost 9 bases and J lost 1, with 14 bases in between. Germline CDR1 LGHDT, CDR2 YNNKEL (reference sequence). CDR3 length: 14 residues. This CDR3 is CASARGGGTDTQYF. The CDR3 nucleotides are TGTGCCAGTGCCAGGGGAGGGGGCACAGATACGCAGTATTTT.

The V gene is TRBV6-2 or TRBV6-3, the J gene TRBJ2-5; 7 positions agree with TRBD1. This CDR3 spans 14 amino acids. The germline V gene encodes CDR1 MNHEY and CDR2 SVGEGT. The junction had 7 bases not matched to a gene; V was cut back by 5 bases and J by 4 bases. CDR3 region: CASSVSRGRETQYF. The CDR3 DNA follows: TGTGCCAGCAGTGTGTCCAGGGGGAGAGAGACCCAGTACTTC.

Concerning this clonotype itself: A much larger clone differs by one base, so this may be a read error. The chain links TRBV12-3 or TRBV12-4 to TRBJ1-2, with D hard to call. This CDR3 spans 13 amino acids. The CDR3 reads CASSPGEYYGYAF. The DNA for the CDR3 is TGTGCCAGCAGCCCTGGAGAGTACTATGGCTACGCCTTC.

This clonotype showed up many times. V gene TRBV28 combines with J gene TRBJ2-2, with D tentatively TRBD1 (5 bases). Germline V lookup: CDR1 MDHEN, CDR2 SYDVKM. This CDR3 has 15 residues. V was trimmed by 6 bases and J by 0 bases, leaving 11 bases between them. For the CDR3, the DNA is TGTGCCAGCAGCTTAGAAGGGGCGAACACCGGGGAGCTGTTTTTT. It encodes CASSLEGANTGELFF. Full variable domain (outside the CDR3, taken from reference TRBV28 and TRBJ2-2): DVKVTQSSRYLVKRTGEKVFLECVQDMDHENMFWYRQDPGLGLRLIYFSYDVKMKEKGDIPEGYSVSREKKERFSLILESASTNQTSMYLCASSLEGANTGELFFGEGSRLTVL.

This clonotype was counted a few times. This chain connects TRBV15 to TRBJ2-2; 11 nucleotides match TRBD1. V gave up 3 bases and J gave up 9 bases; unmatched junction bases: 9. Germline CDR1 LNHNV, CDR2 YYDKDF (reference sequence). This CDR3 contains 16 residues. The CDR3 region has the DNA TGTGCCACCAGCAGGCGGACAGGGGGCGGAATCCGGGAGCTGTTTTTT. Translated, it gives CATSRRTGGGIRELFF. Full variable domain (outside the CDR3, taken from reference TRBV15 and TRBJ2-2): DAMVIQNPRYQVTQFGKPVTLSCSQTLNHNVMYWYQQKSSQAPKLLFHYYDKDFNNEADTPDNFQSRRPNTSFCFLDIRSPGLGDTAMYLCATSRRTGGGIRELFFGEGSRLTVL.

Of note for this clonotype: This may come from a read error, since a much larger clone is one base off. The V call is TRBV2, the J call TRBJ2-1; 11 bases match TRBD2. With 3 bases clipped from V and 9 bases from J, the junction kept 7 bases outside the gene matches. Germline loops: CDR1 SNHLY, CDR2 FYNNEI. The CDR3 length is 15 residues. The CDR3 reads CASSEISGGGGEQFF. CDR3 in DNA: TGTGCCAGCAGTGAGATTAGCGGGGGGGGGGGTGAGCAGTTCTTC.

This chain uses TRBV6-5 with TRBJ2-1; 14 bases map to TRBD2. Germline assignment: CDR1 MNHEY and CDR2 SVGAGI. Losses at the gene ends were 7 bases for V and 5 bases for J; bases not matched to a gene: 7. The CDR3 sequence is 16 residues long. The CDR3 region is CASTRLAGGLHNEQFF. The CDR3 nucleotides read TGTGCCAGCACACGACTAGCGGGAGGGCTCCACAATGAGCAGTTCTTC.

This chain links TRBV4-3 with TRBJ2-2; 9 nucleotides line up with TRBD2. The CDR3 spans 16 residues. Losses at the gene ends were 1 base for V and 5 bases for J; bases not matched to a gene: 5. The germline V gene has CDR1 LGHNA and CDR2 YSLEER. The CDR3 sequence is CASSQVPLAGTGELFF. The CDR3 coding sequence is TGCGCCAGCAGCCAAGTTCCCCTAGCGGGGACCGGGGAGCTGTTTTTT.

This clonotype was counted many times. The rearrangement joins TRBV11-2 to TRBJ2-2, with 14 nucleotides matching TRBD2. The junction had 6 bases not matched to a gene; V was cut back by 5 bases and J by 7 bases. Germline values: CDR1 SGHAT, CDR2 FQNNGV. This CDR3 comprises 16 residues. The CDR3, as DNA: TGTGCCAGCAGCAAGGGACTAGCGGGAGTCGTCGGGGAGCTGTTTTTT. This encodes CASSKGLAGVVGELFF.

The gene calls are TRBV7-2 and TRBJ2-4, with a possible D match to TRBD2 (6 bases). Trimming left V 5 bases short and J 6 bases short, with 17 bases between. Germline V gives CDR1 SGHTA, CDR2 FQGNSA. This CDR3 has 15 amino acids. In DNA, the CDR3 is TGTGCCAGCAGCCCCGTGGCGGGAAGGCTAAACATTCAGTACTTC. Residues: CASSPVAGRLNIQYF.

This clonotype was recorded at least ten times. This chain joins TRBV10-1 and TRBJ2-3; no reliable D call. The ends were cut back, 2 bases at V and 2 bases at J, with 8 bases in the middle. CDR3 size: 14 residues. The germline CDR1 and CDR2 sequences are WNHNN and SYGVQD (reference sequence). For the CDR3, the DNA is TGCGCCAGCAGTGAGGCCAGCTACACAGATACGCAGTATTTT. This gives the protein CASSEASYTDTQYF.